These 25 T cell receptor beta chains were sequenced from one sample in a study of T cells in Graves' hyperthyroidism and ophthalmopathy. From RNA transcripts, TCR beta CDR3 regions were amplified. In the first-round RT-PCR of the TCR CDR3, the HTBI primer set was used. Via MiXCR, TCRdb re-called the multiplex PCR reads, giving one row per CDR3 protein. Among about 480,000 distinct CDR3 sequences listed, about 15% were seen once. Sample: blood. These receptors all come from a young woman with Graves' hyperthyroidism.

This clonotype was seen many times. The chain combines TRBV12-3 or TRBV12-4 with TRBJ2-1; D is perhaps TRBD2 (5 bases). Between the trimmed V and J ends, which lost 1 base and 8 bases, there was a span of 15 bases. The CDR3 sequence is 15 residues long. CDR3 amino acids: CASSLVRDSFDEQFF. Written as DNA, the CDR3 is TGTGCCAGCAGTTTAGTACGGGATAGCTTTGATGAGCAGTTCTTC.

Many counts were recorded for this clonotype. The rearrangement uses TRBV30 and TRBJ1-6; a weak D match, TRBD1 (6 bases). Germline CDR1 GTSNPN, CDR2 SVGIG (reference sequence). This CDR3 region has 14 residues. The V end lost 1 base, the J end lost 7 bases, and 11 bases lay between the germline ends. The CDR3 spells CAWSANQGNSPLHF. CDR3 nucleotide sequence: TGTGCCTGGAGTGCTAACCAGGGGAATTCACCCCTCCACTTT.

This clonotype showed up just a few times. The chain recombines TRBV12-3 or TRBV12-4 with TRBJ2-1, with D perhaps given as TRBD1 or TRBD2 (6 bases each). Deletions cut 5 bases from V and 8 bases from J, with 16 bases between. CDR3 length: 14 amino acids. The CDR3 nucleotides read TGTGCCAGCAGTACTGGCGGGGCAGGGGATGAGCAGTTCTTC. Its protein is CASSTGGAGDEQFF.

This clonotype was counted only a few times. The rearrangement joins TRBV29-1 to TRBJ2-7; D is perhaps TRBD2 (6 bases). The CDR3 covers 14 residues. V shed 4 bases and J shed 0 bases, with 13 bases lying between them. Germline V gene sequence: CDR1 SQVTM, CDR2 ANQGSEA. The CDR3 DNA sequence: TGCAGCGTTGTTGATCAGGGACTCTCCTACGAGCAGTACTTC. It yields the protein CSVVDQGLSYEQYF.

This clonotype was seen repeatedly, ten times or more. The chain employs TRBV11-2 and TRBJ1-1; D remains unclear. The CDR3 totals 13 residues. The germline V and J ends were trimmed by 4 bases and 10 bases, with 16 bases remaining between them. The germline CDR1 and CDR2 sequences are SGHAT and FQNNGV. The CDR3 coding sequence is TGTGCCAGCAGCTCCAGACCGCGCTGGGGAGCTTTCTTT. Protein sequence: CASSSRPRWGAFF.

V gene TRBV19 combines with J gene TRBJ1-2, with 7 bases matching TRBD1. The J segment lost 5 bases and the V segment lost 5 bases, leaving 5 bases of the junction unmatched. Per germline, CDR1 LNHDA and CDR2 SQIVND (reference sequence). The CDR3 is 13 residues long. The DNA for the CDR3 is TGTGCCAGTAGTGCGGACAGGCGGTATGGCTACACCTTC. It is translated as CASSADRRYGYTF.

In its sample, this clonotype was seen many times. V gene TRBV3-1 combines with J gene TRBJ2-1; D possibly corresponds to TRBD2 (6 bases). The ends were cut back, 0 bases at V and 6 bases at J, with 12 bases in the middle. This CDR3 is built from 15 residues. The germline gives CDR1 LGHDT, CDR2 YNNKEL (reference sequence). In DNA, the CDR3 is TGTGCCAGCAGCCAAGATTCGGGGAGGAGCAATGAGCAGTTCTTC. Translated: CASSQDSGRSNEQFF.

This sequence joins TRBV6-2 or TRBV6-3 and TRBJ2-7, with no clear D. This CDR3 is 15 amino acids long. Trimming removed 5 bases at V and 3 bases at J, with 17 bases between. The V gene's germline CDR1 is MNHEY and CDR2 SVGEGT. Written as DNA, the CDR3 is TGTGCCAGCAGTGCCCGGGCTAGAACCCACTACGAGCAGTACTTC. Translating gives CASSARARTHYEQYF.

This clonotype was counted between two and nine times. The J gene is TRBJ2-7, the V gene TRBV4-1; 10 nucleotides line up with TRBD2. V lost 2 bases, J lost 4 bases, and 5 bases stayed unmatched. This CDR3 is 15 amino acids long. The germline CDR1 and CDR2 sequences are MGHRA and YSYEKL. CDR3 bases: TGCGCCAGCAGCCAACTAGCGGGGGTACCTTACGAGCAGTACGTC. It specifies CASSQLAGVPYEQYV.

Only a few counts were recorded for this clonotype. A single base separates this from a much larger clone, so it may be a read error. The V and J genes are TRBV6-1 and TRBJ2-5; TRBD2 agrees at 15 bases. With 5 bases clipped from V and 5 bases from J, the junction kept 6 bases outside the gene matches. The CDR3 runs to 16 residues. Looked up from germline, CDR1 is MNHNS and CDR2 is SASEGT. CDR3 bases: TGTGCCAGCAGTTGCTGGGGACTAGCGGGAGGCGAGACCCAGTACTTC. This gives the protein CASSCWGLAGGETQYF.

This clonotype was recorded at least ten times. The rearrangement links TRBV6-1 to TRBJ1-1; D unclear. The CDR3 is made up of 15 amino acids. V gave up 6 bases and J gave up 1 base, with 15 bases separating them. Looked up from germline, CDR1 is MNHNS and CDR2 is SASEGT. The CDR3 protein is CASRPPRRSNTEAFF. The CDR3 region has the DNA TGTGCCAGCAGGCCGCCCAGGCGCTCGAACACTGAAGCTTTCTTT.

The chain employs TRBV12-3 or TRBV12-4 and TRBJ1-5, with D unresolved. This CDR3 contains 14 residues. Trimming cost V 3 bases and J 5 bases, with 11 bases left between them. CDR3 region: CASSLSVGHQPQHF. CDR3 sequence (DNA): TGTGCCAGCAGTTTGTCGGTAGGCCATCAGCCCCAGCATTTT.

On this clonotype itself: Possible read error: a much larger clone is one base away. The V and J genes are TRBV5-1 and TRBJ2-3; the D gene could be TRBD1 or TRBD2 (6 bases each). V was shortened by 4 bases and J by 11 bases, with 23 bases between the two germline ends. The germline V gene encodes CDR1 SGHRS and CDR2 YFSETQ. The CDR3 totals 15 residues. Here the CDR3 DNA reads TGCGCCAGCAGCCAGAGCAGGGGACTTCAAAATATGCAGTATTTT. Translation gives CASSQSRGLQNMQYF.

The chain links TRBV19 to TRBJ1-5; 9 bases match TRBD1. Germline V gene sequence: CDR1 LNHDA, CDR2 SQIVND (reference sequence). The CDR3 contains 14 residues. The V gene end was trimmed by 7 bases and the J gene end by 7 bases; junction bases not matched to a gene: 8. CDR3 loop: CASTTGTGYQPQHF. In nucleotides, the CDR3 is TGTGCCAGTACTACCGGGACAGGGTACCAGCCCCAGCATTTT.

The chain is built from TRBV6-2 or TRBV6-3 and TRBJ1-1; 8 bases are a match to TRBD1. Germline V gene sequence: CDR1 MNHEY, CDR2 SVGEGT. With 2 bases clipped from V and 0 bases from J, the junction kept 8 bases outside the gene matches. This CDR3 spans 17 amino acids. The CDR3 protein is CASSYPDRGGMNTEAFF. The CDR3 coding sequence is TGTGCCAGCAGTTACCCCGACAGGGGAGGGATGAACACTGAAGCTTTCTTT.

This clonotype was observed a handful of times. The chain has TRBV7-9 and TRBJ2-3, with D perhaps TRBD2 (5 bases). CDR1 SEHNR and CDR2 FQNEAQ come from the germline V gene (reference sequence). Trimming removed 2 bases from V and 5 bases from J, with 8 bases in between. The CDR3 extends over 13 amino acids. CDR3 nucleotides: TGTGCCAGCAGCTTAATTCGGGGAGATACGCAGTATTTT. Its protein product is CASSLIRGDTQYF. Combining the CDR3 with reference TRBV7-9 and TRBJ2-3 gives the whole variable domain DTGVSQNPRHKITKRGQNVTFRCDPISEHNRLYWYRQTLGQGPEFLTYFQNEAQLEKSRLLSDRFSAERPKGSFSTLEIQRTEQGDSAMYLCASSLIRGDTQYFGPGTRLTVL.

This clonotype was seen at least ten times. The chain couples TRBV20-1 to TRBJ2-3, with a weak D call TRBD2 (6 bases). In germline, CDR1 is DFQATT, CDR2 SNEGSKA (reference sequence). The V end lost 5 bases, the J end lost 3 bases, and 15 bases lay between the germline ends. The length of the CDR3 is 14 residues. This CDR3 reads CSAPSGVATDTQYF. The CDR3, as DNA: TGCAGTGCTCCCTCGGGGGTAGCGACAGATACGCAGTATTTT.

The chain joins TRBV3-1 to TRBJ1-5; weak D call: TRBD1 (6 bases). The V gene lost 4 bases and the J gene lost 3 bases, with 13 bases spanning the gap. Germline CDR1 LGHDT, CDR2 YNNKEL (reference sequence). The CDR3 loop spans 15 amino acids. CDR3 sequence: CASSPRGANNQPQHF. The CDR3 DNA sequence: TGTGCCAGCAGCCCCCGGGGGGCTAACAATCAGCCCCAGCATTTT.

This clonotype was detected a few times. The CDR3 protein is CASRNTRDSPNNEQFF. In nucleotides, the CDR3 is TGTGCCAGCAGAAACACTCGGGACAGCCCGAACAATGAGCAGTTCTTC. The chain carries TRBV6-1 and TRBJ2-1, with 7 bases identical to TRBD1. Germline V gene sequence: CDR1 MNHNS, CDR2 SASEGT. The J segment lost 5 bases and the V segment lost 6 bases, leaving 13 bases of the junction unmatched. The length of the CDR3 is 16 residues.

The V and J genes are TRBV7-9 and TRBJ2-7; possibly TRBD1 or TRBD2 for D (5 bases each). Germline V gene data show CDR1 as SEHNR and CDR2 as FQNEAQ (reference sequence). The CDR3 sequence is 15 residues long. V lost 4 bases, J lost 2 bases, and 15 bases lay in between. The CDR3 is CASSSPWGTAYEQYF. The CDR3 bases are TGTGCCAGCAGCTCCCCATGGGGGACGGCCTACGAGCAGTACTTC.

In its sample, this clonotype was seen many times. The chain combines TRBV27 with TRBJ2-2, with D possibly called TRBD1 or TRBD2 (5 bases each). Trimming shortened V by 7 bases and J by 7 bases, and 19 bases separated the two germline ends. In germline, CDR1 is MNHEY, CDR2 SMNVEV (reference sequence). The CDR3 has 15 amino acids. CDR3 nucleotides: TGTGCCAGCACTCGGGGCCCCCAAACATACGGGGAGCTGTTTTTT. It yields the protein CASTRGPQTYGELFF.

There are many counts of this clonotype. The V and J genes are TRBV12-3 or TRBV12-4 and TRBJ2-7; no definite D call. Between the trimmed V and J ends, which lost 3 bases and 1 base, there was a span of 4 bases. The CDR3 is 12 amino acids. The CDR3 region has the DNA TGTGCCAGCAGTTTCGGGTCCTACGAGCAGTACTTC. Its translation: CASSFGSYEQYF.

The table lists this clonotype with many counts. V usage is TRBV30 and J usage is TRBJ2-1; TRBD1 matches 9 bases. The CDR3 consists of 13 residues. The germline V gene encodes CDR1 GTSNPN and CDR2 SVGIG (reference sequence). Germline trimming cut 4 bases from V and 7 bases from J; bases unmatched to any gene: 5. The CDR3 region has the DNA TGTGCCTGGACCGGACAGGGGATAAATGAGCAGTTCTTC. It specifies CAWTGQGINEQFF.

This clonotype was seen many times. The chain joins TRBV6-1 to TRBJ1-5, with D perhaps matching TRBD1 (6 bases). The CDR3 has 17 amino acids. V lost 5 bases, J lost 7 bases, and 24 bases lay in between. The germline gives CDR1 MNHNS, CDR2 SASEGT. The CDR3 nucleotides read TGTGCCAGCAGTCGAACGGGACACCAAGGAAAGTACCAGCCCCAGCATTTT. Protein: CASSRTGHQGKYQPQHF.

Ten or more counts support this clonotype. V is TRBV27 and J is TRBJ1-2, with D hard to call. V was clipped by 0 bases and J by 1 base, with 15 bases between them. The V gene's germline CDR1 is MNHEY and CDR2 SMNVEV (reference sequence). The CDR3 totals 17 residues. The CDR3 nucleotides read TGTGCCAGCAGTTTATCCCTTCGGGCAGTCCTTAACTATGGCTACACCTTC. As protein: CASSLSLRAVLNYGYTF.